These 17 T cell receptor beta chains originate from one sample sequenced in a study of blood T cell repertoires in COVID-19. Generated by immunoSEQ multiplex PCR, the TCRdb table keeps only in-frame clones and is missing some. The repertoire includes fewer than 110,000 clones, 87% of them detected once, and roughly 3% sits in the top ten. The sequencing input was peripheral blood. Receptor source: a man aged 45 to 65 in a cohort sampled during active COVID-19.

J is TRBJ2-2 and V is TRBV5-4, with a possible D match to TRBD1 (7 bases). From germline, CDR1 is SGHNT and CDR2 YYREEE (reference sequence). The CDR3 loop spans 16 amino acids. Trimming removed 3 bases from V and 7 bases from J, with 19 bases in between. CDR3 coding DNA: TGTGCCAGCAGCTCCCCAGGGGGGAATCAGGGCGGGGAGCTGTTTTTT. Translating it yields CASSSPGGNQGGELFF. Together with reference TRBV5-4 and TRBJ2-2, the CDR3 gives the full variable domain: ETGVTQSPTHLIKTRGQQVTLRCSSQSGHNTVSWYQQALGQGPQFIFQYYREEENGRGNFPPRFSGLQFPNYSSELNVNALELDDSALYLCASSSPGGNQGGELFFGEGSRLTVL.

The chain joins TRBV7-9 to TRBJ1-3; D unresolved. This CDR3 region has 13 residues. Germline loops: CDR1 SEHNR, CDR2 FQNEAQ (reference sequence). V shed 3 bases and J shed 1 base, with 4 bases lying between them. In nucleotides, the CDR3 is TGTGCCAGCAGCTTCCAATCTGGAAACACCATATATTTT. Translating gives CASSFQSGNTIYF. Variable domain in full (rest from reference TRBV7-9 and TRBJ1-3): DTGVSQNPRHKITKRGQNVTFRCDPISEHNRLYWYRQTLGQGPEFLTYFQNEAQLEKSRLLSDRFSAERPKGSFSTLEIQRTEQGDSAMYLCASSFQSGNTIYFGEGSWLTVV.

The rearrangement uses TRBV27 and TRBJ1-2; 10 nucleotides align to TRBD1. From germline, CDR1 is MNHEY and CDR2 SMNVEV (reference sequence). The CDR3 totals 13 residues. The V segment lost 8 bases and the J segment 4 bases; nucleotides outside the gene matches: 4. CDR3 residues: CASRGQGVYGYTF. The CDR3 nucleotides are TGTGCCAGCCGAGGACAGGGGGTCTATGGCTACACCTTC.

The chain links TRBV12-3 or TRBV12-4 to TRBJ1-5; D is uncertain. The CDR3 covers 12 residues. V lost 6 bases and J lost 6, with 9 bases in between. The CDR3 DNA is TGTGCCAGCAGGGATGGGCTTCAGCCCCAGCATTTT. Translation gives CASRDGLQPQHF.

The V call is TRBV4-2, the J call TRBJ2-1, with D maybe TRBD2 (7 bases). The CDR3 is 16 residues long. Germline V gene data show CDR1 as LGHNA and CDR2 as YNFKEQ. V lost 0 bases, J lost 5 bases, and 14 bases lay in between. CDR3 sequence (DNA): TGTGCCAGCAGCCAAGATGGGGGGCGGGGGAACAATGAGCAGTTCTTC. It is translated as CASSQDGGRGNNEQFF.

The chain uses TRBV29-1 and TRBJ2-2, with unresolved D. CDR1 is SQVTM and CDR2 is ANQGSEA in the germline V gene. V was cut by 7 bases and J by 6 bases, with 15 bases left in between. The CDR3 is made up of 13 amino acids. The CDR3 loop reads CSGLGVGAGELFF. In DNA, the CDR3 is TGCAGCGGGTTGGGTGTGGGCGCCGGGGAGCTGTTTTTT.

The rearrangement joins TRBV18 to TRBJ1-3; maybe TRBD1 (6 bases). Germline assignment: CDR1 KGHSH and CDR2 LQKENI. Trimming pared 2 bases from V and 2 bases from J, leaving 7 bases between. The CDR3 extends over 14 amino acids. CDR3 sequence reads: CASSPNRAGNTIYF. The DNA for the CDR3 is TGTGCCAGCTCACCAAACAGGGCTGGAAACACCATATATTTT.

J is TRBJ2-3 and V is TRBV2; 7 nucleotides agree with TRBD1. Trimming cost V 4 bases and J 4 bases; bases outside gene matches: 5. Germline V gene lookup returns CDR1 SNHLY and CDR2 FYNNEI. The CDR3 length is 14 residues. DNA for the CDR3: TGTGCCAGCAGTGCGGTGACAGGGTCAGATACGCAGTATTTT. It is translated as CASSAVTGSDTQYF.

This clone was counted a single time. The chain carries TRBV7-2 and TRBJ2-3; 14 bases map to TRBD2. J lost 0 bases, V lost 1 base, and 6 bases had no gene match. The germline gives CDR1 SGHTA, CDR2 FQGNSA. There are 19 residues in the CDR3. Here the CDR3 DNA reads TGTGCCAGCAGCTTAGTCGGGACTAGCGGGGGCCGGAGCACAGATACGCAGTATTTT. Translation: CASSLVGTSGGRSTDTQYF. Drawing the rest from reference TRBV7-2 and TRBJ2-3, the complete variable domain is GAGVSQSPSNKVTEKGKDVELRCDPISGHTALYWYRQSLGQGLEFLIYFQGNSAPDKSGLPSDRFSAERTGGSVSTLTIQRTQQEDSAVYLCASSLVGTSGGRSTDTQYFGPGTRLTVL.

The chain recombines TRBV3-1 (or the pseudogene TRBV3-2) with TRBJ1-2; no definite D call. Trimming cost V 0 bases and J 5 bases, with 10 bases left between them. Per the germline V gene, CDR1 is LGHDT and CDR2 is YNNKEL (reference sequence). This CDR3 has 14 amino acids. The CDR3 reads CASSQDGRGYGYTF. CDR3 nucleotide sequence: TGTGCCAGCAGCCAAGATGGCAGAGGATATGGCTACACCTTC.

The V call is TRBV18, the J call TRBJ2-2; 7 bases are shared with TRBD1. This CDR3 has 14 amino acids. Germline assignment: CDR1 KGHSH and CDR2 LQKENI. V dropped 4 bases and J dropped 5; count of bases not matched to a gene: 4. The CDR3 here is CASSLQGETGELFF. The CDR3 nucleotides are TGTGCCAGCTCACTGCAGGGGGAGACCGGGGAGCTGTTTTTT.

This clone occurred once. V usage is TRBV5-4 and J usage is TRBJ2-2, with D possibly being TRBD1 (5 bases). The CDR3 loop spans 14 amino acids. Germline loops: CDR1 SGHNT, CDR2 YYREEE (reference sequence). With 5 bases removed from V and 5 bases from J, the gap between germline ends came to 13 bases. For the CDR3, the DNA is TGTGCCAGCAGGTCAACCAGGGTAACCGGGGAGCTGTTTTTT. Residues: CASRSTRVTGELFF. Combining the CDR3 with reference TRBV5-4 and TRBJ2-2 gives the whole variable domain ETGVTQSPTHLIKTRGQQVTLRCSSQSGHNTVSWYQQALGQGPQFIFQYYREEENGRGNFPPRFSGLQFPNYSSELNVNALELDDSALYLCASRSTRVTGELFFGEGSRLTVL.

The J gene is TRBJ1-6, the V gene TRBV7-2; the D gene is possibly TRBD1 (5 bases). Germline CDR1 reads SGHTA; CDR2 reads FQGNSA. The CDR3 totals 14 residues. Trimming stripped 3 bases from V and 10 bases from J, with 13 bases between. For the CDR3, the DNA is TGTGCCAGCAGCTTTGTCGCGTCAGGGTCACCCCTCCACTTT. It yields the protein CASSFVASGSPLHF.

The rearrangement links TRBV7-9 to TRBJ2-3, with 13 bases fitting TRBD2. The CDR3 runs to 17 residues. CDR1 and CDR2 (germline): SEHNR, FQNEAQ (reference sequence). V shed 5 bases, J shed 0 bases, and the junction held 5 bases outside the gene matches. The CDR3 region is CASSAGTSGVSTDTQYF. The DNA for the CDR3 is TGTGCCAGCAGCGCCGGGACTAGCGGGGTGAGCACAGATACGCAGTATTTT.

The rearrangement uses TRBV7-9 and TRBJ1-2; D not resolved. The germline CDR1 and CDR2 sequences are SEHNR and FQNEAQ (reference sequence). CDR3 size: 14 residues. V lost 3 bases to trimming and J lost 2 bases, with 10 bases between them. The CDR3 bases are TGTGCCAGCAGCTTGGAGGTACCGAACTATGGCTACACCTTC. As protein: CASSLEVPNYGYTF.

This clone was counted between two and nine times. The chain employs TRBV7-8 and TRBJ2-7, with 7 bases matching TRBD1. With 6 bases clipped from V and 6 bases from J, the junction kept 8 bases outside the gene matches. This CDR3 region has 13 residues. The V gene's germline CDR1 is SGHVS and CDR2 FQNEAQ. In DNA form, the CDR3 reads TGTGCCAGCAGTAGAACAGGGGTTGGCGAGCAGTACGTC. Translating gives CASSRTGVGEQYV.

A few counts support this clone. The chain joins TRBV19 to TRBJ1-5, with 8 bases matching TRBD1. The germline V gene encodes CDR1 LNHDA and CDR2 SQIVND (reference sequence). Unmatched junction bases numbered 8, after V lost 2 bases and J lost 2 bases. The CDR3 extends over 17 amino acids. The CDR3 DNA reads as TGTGCCAGTAGTATATCCGGGACAGGACTTCGCAATCAGCCCCAGCATTTT. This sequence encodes CASSISGTGLRNQPQHF.